The TCR beta chain described here comes from a study of T-cell memory formation after mild COVID-19. Overall study: In these data, TCR clusters were largely donor specific. Whole-study findings and limits: Mostly located in CM and EM were contracting CD4+ clones, with contracting CD8+ clones located in EMRA. Later expanders leaned toward CD4+, whereas clones contracting from day 15 to 85 were balanced CD4/CD8.

Trimming removed 5 bases from V and 3 bases from J; junction bases left unmatched: 9. CDR1 is LNHDA and CDR2 is SQIVND in the germline V gene (reference sequence). The length of the CDR3 is 15 residues. Each CDR3 protein is one row after TCRdb ran MiXCR on the 5' RACE reads. The sample gives 300,000 to 400,000 distinct CDR3 sequences, 25% to 30% of which show up once; about 13% is in the top ten. About this clonotype itself: Its target is not known.

The V call is TRBV19, the J call TRBJ1-1; the match to TRBD1 covers 7 bases. The receptor comes from an adult woman who had mild COVID-19 (a few samples of this study predate the infection). Cell type and time point are not known. The specimen sequenced was PBMCs or a T cell subset sorted from them (not recorded which). The CDR3 DNA sequence: TGTGCCAGTAGTTTGACAGGGTTTGTGGACACTGAAGCTTTCTTT. Amino acids: CASSLTGFVDTEAFF. Filled out from reference TRBV19 and TRBJ1-1, the complete variable domain reads DGGITQSPKYLFRKEGQNVTLSCEQNLNHDAMYWYRQDPGQGLRLIYYSQIVNDFQKGDIAEGYSVSREKKESFPLTVTSAQKNPTAFYLCASSLTGFVDTEAFFGQGTRLTVV.